A selection of T cell receptor beta chains follows, all from one sample in a study of metastatic and nonmetastatic thyroid tumors. TCRdb re-clonotyped the PCR reads through MiXCR. The sample carries 25,000 to 35,000 clones, 30% recorded once. Sequenced material: blood. The receptors shown here come from a female donor with papillary thyroid cancer or a benign thyroid nodule (not recorded which). Some clones in this sample may be carry-over from other donors' samples. CDR3s include the opening cysteine and the closing phenylalanine or tryptophan. Each record gives: CDR3 DNA, CDR3 protein, J gene, V gene, CDR3 length, D gene, clone size. A D gene is named only where the DNA matches it firmly. Size tells how often a clone was seen (once, few, many) or the class of an expanded clone, and some rows leave it out.

CDR3 DNA: TGCAGCCCAATGGGGGTTTCCTACGAGCAGTACTTC
CDR3 protein: CSPMGVSYEQYF
J gene: TRBJ2-7
V gene: TRBV20-1
CDR3 length: 12
D gene: .
clone size: .

CDR3 DNA: TGTGCCAGCAGTGCTGGGGCTTCTGGAAACACCATATATTTT
CDR3 protein: CASSAGASGNTIYF
J gene: TRBJ1-3
V gene: TRBV6-1
CDR3 length: 14
D gene: .
clone size: medium-sized

CDR3 DNA: TGTGACAGTAGTCAAATGGGGGAGACAGTGGGACAGACCCAGTACTTC
CDR3 protein: CDSSQMGETVGQTQYF
J gene: TRBJ2-5
V gene: TRBV19
CDR3 length: 16
D gene: .
clone size: .

CDR3 DNA: TGTGCCAGCAGCTCGTGGAGCGGGAGGGCGGGCCACGAGCAGTACTTC
CDR3 protein: CASSSWSGRAGHEQYF
J gene: TRBJ2-7
V gene: TRBV5-4
CDR3 length: 16
D gene: TRBD2
clone size: many

CDR3 DNA: TGTGCCAGCAGTTTCAAGGGTGAAGAGACCCAGTACTTC
CDR3 protein: CASSFKGEETQYF
J gene: TRBJ2-5
V gene: TRBV28
CDR3 length: 13
D gene: .
clone size: few

CDR3 DNA: TGTGCCAGCAGCCTCGGGACTAGATCTTCCGGCGAGCAGTACTTC
CDR3 protein: CASSLGTRSSGEQYF
J gene: TRBJ2-7
V gene: TRBV14
CDR3 length: 15
D gene: TRBD2
clone size: .

CDR3 DNA: TGCAGTGCTAGGAGGGCGGGCACTGAAGCTTTCTTT
CDR3 protein: CSARRAGTEAFF
J gene: TRBJ1-1
V gene: TRBV20-1
CDR3 length: 12
D gene: .
clone size: many

CDR3 DNA: TGTGCCTGGACCGACGGGTCCGGCGGGAGGGGGTACGAGCAGTACTTC
CDR3 protein: CAWTDGSGGRGYEQYF
J gene: TRBJ2-7
V gene: TRBV30
CDR3 length: 16
D gene: TRBD2
clone size: .

CDR3 DNA: TGTGGCAGCGGCCCGGTGGGCTACACCGGGGAGCTGTTTTTT
CDR3 protein: CGSGPVGYTGELFF
J gene: TRBJ2-2
V gene: TRBV6-1
CDR3 length: 14
D gene: .
clone size: few

CDR3 DNA: TGTGCCACCTCCCCCGGGACAGGGCGGCGAGGGAGCAATCAGCCCCAGCATTTT
CDR3 protein: CATSPGTGRRGSNQPQHF
J gene: TRBJ1-5
V gene: TRBV19
CDR3 length: 18
D gene: TRBD1
clone size: .

CDR3 DNA: TGTGCCAGCTCACCATCCAGGCAAGAGACCCAGTACTTC
CDR3 protein: CASSPSRQETQYF
J gene: TRBJ2-5
V gene: TRBV18
CDR3 length: 13
D gene: .
clone size: many

CDR3 DNA: TGTGCCAGCAGTCCCCGCGAGGCAGGATCCTACGAGCAGTACTTC
CDR3 protein: CASSPREAGSYEQYF
J gene: TRBJ2-7
V gene: TRBV6-1
CDR3 length: 15
D gene: .
clone size: many

CDR3 DNA: TGTGCCAGCAGCTTCATGGGAGGGGACACTGAAGCTTTCTTT
CDR3 protein: CASSFMGGDTEAFF
J gene: TRBJ1-1
V gene: TRBV7-8
CDR3 length: 14
D gene: .
clone size: many

CDR3 DNA: TGTGCCAGCAGCCAGATCAGGGGAGGCACTGAAGCTTTCTTT
CDR3 protein: CASSQIRGGTEAFF
J gene: TRBJ1-1
V gene: TRBV4-2
CDR3 length: 14
D gene: .
clone size: .

CDR3 DNA: TGCAGTGATGGGACAGGGGGGAACACTGAAGCTTTCTTT
CDR3 protein: CSDGTGGNTEAFF
J gene: TRBJ1-1
V gene: TRBV20-1
CDR3 length: 13
D gene: TRBD1
clone size: .

CDR3 DNA: TGCAGTGCTTACCGAAGTGGGAGGAGCACTGATACACAGTATTTT
CDR3 protein: CSAYRSGRSTDTQYF
J gene: TRBJ2-3
V gene: TRBV20-1
CDR3 length: 15
D gene: .
clone size: .

CDR3 DNA: TGCGCCAGCAGCTTCTTCGGACAGTCTAACTCTGGGGCCAACGTCCTGACTTTC
CDR3 protein: CASSFFGQSNSGANVLTF
J gene: TRBJ2-6
V gene: TRBV5-1
CDR3 length: 18
D gene: .
clone size: .

CDR3 DNA: TGTGCCAGCAGCCAAGAACTAGCGGGAGTGGATGAGCAGTTCTTC
CDR3 protein: CASSQELAGVDEQFF
J gene: TRBJ2-1
V gene: TRBV4-2
CDR3 length: 15
D gene: TRBD2
clone size: many

CDR3 DNA: TGTGCCAGCAGTTTCGGATATCGGGGCGCGGCTTTCTTT
CDR3 protein: CASSFGYRGAAFF
J gene: TRBJ1-1
V gene: TRBV27
CDR3 length: 13
D gene: .
clone size: .

CDR3 DNA: TGTGCCAGCAGTTTATTCTCGTTTTCCAATCAGCCCCAGCATTTT
CDR3 protein: CASSLFSFSNQPQHF
J gene: TRBJ1-5
V gene: TRBV27
CDR3 length: 15
D gene: .
clone size: medium-sized

CDR3 DNA: TGCGCCAGCAGCTTGGTTCCAGAGAGCTCCTACGAGCAGTACTTC
CDR3 protein: CASSLVPESSYEQYF
J gene: TRBJ2-7
V gene: TRBV5-1
CDR3 length: 15
D gene: .
clone size: many

CDR3 DNA: TGCAGTGCTAGGGGTGGCGTTTTAGGGCATCTGAACACTGAAGCTTTCTTT
CDR3 protein: CSARGGVLGHLNTEAFF
J gene: TRBJ1-1
V gene: TRBV20-1
CDR3 length: 17
D gene: .
clone size: many

CDR3 DNA: TGTGCCACCAGCAGAGCTTCCGGGACAGAGTACTACGAGCAGTACTTC
CDR3 protein: CATSRASGTEYYEQYF
J gene: TRBJ2-7
V gene: TRBV15
CDR3 length: 16
D gene: TRBD1
clone size: few

CDR3 DNA: TGTGCCAGCAGCTCTGGGGGGGCTTCCGGGACCTTCAATGAAAAACTGTTTTTT
CDR3 protein: CASSSGGASGTFNEKLFF
J gene: TRBJ1-4
V gene: TRBV6-2/TRBV6-3
CDR3 length: 18
D gene: .
clone size: many